Presented here are 30 T cell receptor beta chains from one specimen sequenced in a study of shared clonotypes between healthy human individuals. Positively selected for CCR7, the CD45RO-negative cells used as naive CD8 cells excluded terminally differentiated effector memory CD45RA+ cells. Data came from immunoSEQ multiplex PCR; TCRdb stores just in-frame clones and leaves some out. This sample has about 2.1 million clones, with approximately 92% found just once. The sequenced sample was naive CD8+ T cells from PBMCs. These receptors were obtained from a man in his late teens or twenties in good health. Some clones in this sample may be carry-over from other donors' samples.

The rearrangement links TRBV14 to TRBJ2-5; D unclear. Trimming removed 5 bases from V and 3 bases from J, with 22 bases in between. CDR1 and CDR2 (germline): SGHDN, FVKESK. The CDR3 covers 17 residues. The CDR3 is CASSKWEISSRKETQYF. The CDR3 nucleotides read TGTGCCAGCAGCAAATGGGAAATTTCGTCCAGAAAAGAGACCCAGTACTTC.

This chain uses TRBV10-2 with TRBJ1-1; unclear D gene. Trimming took off 3 bases at V and 5 bases at J, with 13 bases between the two ends. The CDR3 has 14 amino acids. Per germline, CDR1 WSHSY and CDR2 SAAADI. This CDR3 is CASSEGGRGTEAFF. In DNA form, the CDR3 reads TGCGCCAGCAGTGAAGGAGGGCGTGGGACTGAAGCTTTCTTT.

A remark on this clone: Other DNA sequences from this sample encode an identical CDR3 as well. CDR3 in amino acids: CASSVSGTSGYEQYF. CDR3 in DNA: TGTGCCAGCAGCGTGTCCGGGACTAGCGGCTACGAGCAGTACTTC. The rearrangement links TRBV9 to TRBJ2-7, with 11 bases that match TRBD2. This CDR3 spans 15 amino acids. The germline CDR1 and CDR2 sequences are SGDLS and YYNGEE. V gave up 2 bases and J gave up 3 bases; unmatched junction bases: 4.

Remarks on this clone: Different DNA sequences within this sample yield the same CDR3. The rearrangement uses TRBV28 and TRBJ2-1; D is unclear. V dropped 2 bases and J dropped 5 bases, with 4 bases sitting between them. The CDR3 covers 12 residues. CDR1 is MDHEN, CDR2 SYDVKM, per germline. Written as DNA, the CDR3 is TGTGCCAGCAGTTTACTTAACAATGAGCAGTTCTTC. It yields the protein CASSLLNNEQFF. Based on the CDR3 plus reference TRBV28 and TRBJ2-1, the full variable domain is DVKVTQSSRYLVKRTGEKVFLECVQDMDHENMFWYRQDPGLGLRLIYFSYDVKMKEKGDIPEGYSVSREKKERFSLILESASTNQTSMYLCASSLLNNEQFFGPGTRLTVL.

The count of this clone is one. Additional DNA sequences in this sample encode the identical CDR3. The chain joins TRBV7-9 to TRBJ2-4, with D maybe TRBD1 (5 bases). V lost 4 bases and J lost 0, with 7 bases in between. Germline CDR1 reads SEHNR; CDR2 reads FQNEAQ (reference sequence). This CDR3 region has 14 residues. Here the CDR3 reads CASSSRVAKNIQYF. For the CDR3, the DNA is TGTGCCAGCAGCTCCAGGGTAGCCAAAAACATTCAGTACTTC.

The CDR3 loop is CASSGSVSRGELFF. The DNA for the CDR3 is TGTGCCAGCAGCGGTAGTGTTTCAAGGGGGGAGCTGTTTTTT. The chain recombines TRBV9 with TRBJ2-2; no clear D gene. V dropped 3 bases and J dropped 8 bases, with 14 bases sitting between them. CDR3 length: 14 amino acids. Germline loops: CDR1 SGDLS, CDR2 YYNGEE.

This chain uses TRBV30 with TRBJ1-1, with TRBD1 matching over 7 bases. From germline, CDR1 is GTSNPN and CDR2 SVGIG (reference sequence). The CDR3 is 13 amino acids. V lost 4 bases, J lost 4 bases, and 6 bases stayed unmatched. CDR3: CAWNRGGGTEAFF. The CDR3 DNA follows: TGTGCCTGGAACAGGGGTGGGGGCACTGAAGCTTTCTTT.

The V gene is TRBV28, the J gene TRBJ2-7; D unclear. Germline V lookup: CDR1 MDHEN, CDR2 SYDVKM. V gave up 6 bases and J gave up 0 bases, with 12 bases separating them. This CDR3 is built from 14 residues. Here the CDR3 DNA reads TGTGCCAGCAGCCCCTATGGCGGCTCCTACGAGCAGTACTTC. Encoded protein: CASSPYGGSYEQYF.

The chain couples TRBV2 to TRBJ2-7, with TRBD2 identical over 7 bases. After removal of 8 bases from V and 4 bases from J, the junction contained 11 bases not matched to a gene. CDR1 is SNHLY, CDR2 FYNNEI, per germline. CDR3 length: 14 amino acids. The CDR3 DNA is TGTGCCAGCCTCACCGGGGTAGCGGGTTACGAGCAGTACTTC. This gives the protein CASLTGVAGYEQYF. The whole variable domain, remainder taken from reference TRBV2 and TRBJ2-7, is EPEVTQTPSHQVTQMGQEVILRCVPISNHLYFYWYRQILGQKVEFLVSFYNNEISEKSEIFDDQFSVERPDGSNFTLKIRSTKLEDSAMYFCASLTGVAGYEQYFGPGTRLTVT.

The rearrangement joins TRBV9 to TRBJ1-1; 8 bases are a match to TRBD1. Losses at the gene ends were 3 bases for V and 0 bases for J; bases not matched to a gene: 4. The germline V gene encodes CDR1 SGDLS and CDR2 YYNGEE. The CDR3 totals 15 residues. The CDR3 bases are TGTGCCAGCAGCGCGACAGGGGAGTTGAACACTGAAGCTTTCTTT. Its translation: CASSATGELNTEAFF.

To note about this clone: Within the sample, other DNA sequences also encode this same CDR3. J is TRBJ2-7 and V is TRBV19; no definite D call. The CDR3 covers 14 residues. CDR1 and CDR2 (germline): LNHDA, SQIVND (reference sequence). V lost 1 base, J lost 2 bases, and 9 bases lay in between. CDR3 in amino acids: CASSIGYGPYEQYF. The CDR3 nucleotides read TGTGCCAGTAGTATAGGGTACGGCCCCTACGAGCAGTACTTC. The whole variable domain, remainder taken from reference TRBV19 and TRBJ2-7, is DGGITQSPKYLFRKEGQNVTLSCEQNLNHDAMYWYRQDPGQGLRLIYYSQIVNDFQKGDIAEGYSVSREKKESFPLTVTSAQKNPTAFYLCASSIGYGPYEQYFGPGTRLTVT.

This chain joins TRBV27 and TRBJ1-3; no firm D call. The CDR3 is 13 residues long. Germline V gene data show CDR1 as MNHEY and CDR2 as SMNVEV (reference sequence). V lost 3 bases and J 7 bases, leaving 10 bases between the germline ends. CDR3 sequence (DNA): TGTGCCAGCAGTTTGGACGGTCGCAACACCATATATTTT. Protein: CASSLDGRNTIYF.

This rearrangement joins TRBV10-2 to TRBJ2-7, with 11 bases identical to TRBD2. CDR3 length: 15 amino acids. The germline V gene encodes CDR1 WSHSY and CDR2 SAAADI. V lost 2 bases, J lost 5 bases, and 5 bases stayed unmatched. The CDR3 nucleotides are TGCGCCAGCAGTGAGAGGACTAGCGGGTCGGACGAGCAGTACTTC. It codes for CASSERTSGSDEQYF.

The rearrangement uses TRBV27 and TRBJ2-2; TRBD2 agrees at 7 bases. Trimming at V came to 6 bases and at J to 4 bases, leaving 11 bases not matched to a gene. The germline V gene has CDR1 MNHEY and CDR2 SMNVEV (reference sequence). The CDR3 contains 16 residues. In DNA form, the CDR3 reads TGTGCCAGCAGGGGGGGGTTGGGGCGCGGCACCGGGGAGCTGTTTTTT. Its protein is CASRGGLGRGTGELFF.

J is TRBJ1-6 and V is TRBV5-1; 7 nucleotides align to TRBD1. Unmatched junction bases numbered 7, after V lost 1 base and J lost 0 bases. CDR1 and CDR2 from the germline V gene are SGHRS and YFSETQ. CDR3 length equals 18 residues. The CDR3 nucleotides read TGCGCCAGCAGCTTGTTCGCACAGGGGAGCTCCTATAATTCACCCCTCCACTTT. It yields the protein CASSLFAQGSSYNSPLHF.

The chain employs TRBV10-3 and TRBJ1-2; 11 nucleotides align to TRBD1. After removal of 11 bases from V and 6 bases from J, the junction contained 8 bases not matched to a gene. Germline loops: CDR1 ENHRY, CDR2 SYGVKD. This CDR3 comprises 13 residues. CDR3 nucleotides: TGTGCCGCCGGACAGGGGGCAATTAATGGCTACACCTTC. Translated: CAAGQGAINGYTF.

The rearrangement links TRBV27 to TRBJ1-4, with a weak D call TRBD1 (6 bases). V was clipped by 3 bases and J by 6 bases, with 17 bases between them. This CDR3 region has 16 residues. CDR1 and CDR2 (germline): MNHEY, SMNVEV (reference sequence). The CDR3: CASSLGAGGGDEKLFF. CDR3 coding DNA: TGTGCCAGCAGTTTGGGGGCGGGCGGGGGCGATGAAAAACTGTTTTTT. Based on the CDR3 plus reference TRBV27 and TRBJ1-4, the full variable domain is EAQVTQNPRYLITVTGKKLTVTCSQNMNHEYMSWYRQDPGLGLRQIYYSMNVEVTDKGDVPEGYKVSRKEKRNFPLILESPSPNQTSLYFCASSLGAGGGDEKLFFGSGTQLSVL.

The chain links TRBV6-6 to TRBJ2-3, with D possibly being TRBD2 (6 bases). The CDR3 totals 16 residues. Germline CDR1 MNHNY, CDR2 SVGAGI (reference sequence). Trimming removed 0 bases at V and 3 bases at J, with 13 bases between. CDR3 bases: TGTGCCAGCAGTTACTCCACTAGCTGGGGGACAGATACGCAGTATTTT. Amino acids: CASSYSTSWGTDTQYF.

The chain couples TRBV15 to TRBJ2-7, with no clear D. The CDR3 length is 16 residues. The V end was cut by 1 base, the J end by 0 bases, with 13 bases between. Germline V lookup: CDR1 LNHNV, CDR2 YYDKDF (reference sequence). Here the CDR3 reads CATSRGGTPSSYEQYF. CDR3 sequence (DNA): TGTGCCACCAGCAGAGGCGGTACACCGTCCTCCTACGAGCAGTACTTC.

V gene TRBV2 combines with J gene TRBJ2-7, with 7 bases lining up with TRBD1. CDR3 length equals 15 residues. Germline trimming cut 8 bases from V and 2 bases from J; bases unmatched to any gene: 12. CDR1 and CDR2 (germline): SNHLY, FYNNEI. For the CDR3, the DNA is TGTGCCAGCCGAGACGGGACAGTCAACACCTACGAGCAGTACTTC. It specifies CASRDGTVNTYEQYF.

In regard to this clone: The sample holds other DNA sequences that translate to the same CDR3. The V and J genes are TRBV19 and TRBJ2-4; D might be TRBD1 or TRBD2, each matching 6 bases. The CDR3 extends over 15 amino acids. V shed 6 bases and J shed 0 bases, with 12 bases lying between them. Per germline, CDR1 LNHDA and CDR2 SQIVND (reference sequence). The CDR3 coding sequence is TGTGCCAGTAGCCCACAGGGACTAGCCAAAAACATTCAGTACTTC. Its translation: CASSPQGLAKNIQYF.

In regard to this clone: Other DNA variants within this sample encode the same CDR3. CDR3 region: CASPGTGHGYTF. The CDR3 region has the DNA TGTGCCAGTCCTGGGACAGGACACGGCTACACCTTC. J is TRBJ1-2 and V is TRBV19; TRBD1 aligns across 8 bases. With V trimmed by 8 bases and J by 8 bases, 7 bases remained unmatched. This CDR3 is built from 12 residues. CDR1 and CDR2 from the germline V gene are LNHDA and SQIVND (reference sequence).

V and J are TRBV5-4 and TRBJ1-1; D perhaps matches TRBD1 (5 bases). The CDR3 is 13 residues long. CDR1 SGHNT and CDR2 YYREEE come from the germline V gene (reference sequence). Trimming removed 2 bases from V and 1 base from J, with 6 bases in between. In nucleotides, the CDR3 is TGTGCCAGCAGCTTAGGGGCGAACACTGAAGCTTTCTTT. Protein sequence: CASSLGANTEAFF.

A single count supports this clone. The chain has TRBV6-1 and TRBJ2-2, with 14 bases fitting TRBD2. CDR3 length equals 21 residues. CDR1 MNHNS and CDR2 SASEGT come from the germline V gene. Trimming at V came to 2 bases and at J to 6 bases, leaving 17 bases not matched to a gene. Here the CDR3 DNA reads TGTGCCAGCAGTGAATCGCCAGGGCCGAAGACTAGCGGGAGGGAGGCCGGGGAGCTGTTTTTT. Translating it yields CASSESPGPKTSGREAGELFF.

V is TRBV11-2 and J is TRBJ2-5; tentative D call: TRBD2 (5 bases). V lost 5 bases and J lost 5, with 18 bases in between. The germline V gene encodes CDR1 SGHAT and CDR2 FQNNGV. The CDR3 has 15 residues. CDR3 amino acids: CASSVSLYRGETQYF. As DNA, the CDR3 is TGTGCCAGCAGCGTTAGCCTCTATCGGGGTGAGACCCAGTACTTC.

The V gene is TRBV4-3, the J gene TRBJ1-1; D is unresolved. This CDR3 has 18 amino acids. Germline values: CDR1 LGHNA, CDR2 YSLEER. Trimming pared 0 bases from V and 5 bases from J, leaving 22 bases between. CDR3 in DNA: TGCGCCAGCAGCCAAGATCGTTTGGACCGAATGTCGGGGACTGAAGCTTTCTTT. Encoded protein: CASSQDRLDRMSGTEAFF.

The chain combines TRBV27 with TRBJ2-3; the match to TRBD2 covers 10 bases. This CDR3 is 17 amino acids long. V shed 2 bases and J 3 bases; nucleotides not matched to a gene: 8. The germline V gene has CDR1 MNHEY and CDR2 SMNVEV (reference sequence). Here the CDR3 reads CASSLLAGVIGTDTQYF. The CDR3 DNA is TGTGCCAGCAGTTTACTAGCGGGAGTGATTGGAACAGATACGCAGTATTTT.

The table lists this clone with a count of one. The chain employs TRBV5-4 and TRBJ2-7, with 11 nucleotides matching TRBD2. This CDR3 has 15 residues. Germline CDR1 reads SGHNT; CDR2 reads YYREEE (reference sequence). V lost 5 bases to trimming and J lost 4 bases; unmatched junction nucleotides: 8. CDR3 in DNA: TGTGCCAGCAGACCTGGGACTAGCGGACGATACGAGCAGTACTTC. Its protein is CASRPGTSGRYEQYF.

This rearrangement joins TRBV7-9 to TRBJ2-7, with 9 bases that match TRBD1. Germline CDR1 SEHNR, CDR2 FQNEAQ (reference sequence). The CDR3 length is 17 residues. Losses at the gene ends were 5 bases for V and 0 bases for J; bases not matched to a gene: 11. In nucleotides, the CDR3 is TGTGCCAGCAGCCGACCGGGACAGGGACGGAGCTCCTACGAGCAGTACTTC. Protein: CASSRPGQGRSSYEQYF.

V is TRBV14 and J is TRBJ2-1; 7 bases line up with TRBD1. CDR1 and CDR2 from the germline V gene are SGHDN and FVKESK. V trimming: 4 bases; J trimming: 4 bases; junction bases outside the gene matches: 10. The CDR3 has 16 residues. The CDR3, as DNA: TGTGCCAGCAGCCTCCGCCGGGACAGAAATTACAATGAGCAGTTCTTC. Its translation is CASSLRRDRNYNEQFF.